The 10 T cell receptor beta chains below were found in one sample sequenced in a study of T cells after yellow fever vaccination. A single record per CDR3 protein comes from TCRdb applying MiXCR to the 5' RACE reads. The data contain under 550,000 distinct CDR3 sequences, 20% to 25% of them singletons. Sequencing was performed on PBMCs, taken roughly 20 days after the first yellow fever vaccination. The receptors shown here come from a young man who received the YFV17D yellow fever vaccine.

V usage is TRBV3-1 and J usage is TRBJ1-5; D uncertain. The CDR3 has 15 amino acids. Trimming left V 4 bases short and J 3 bases short, with 13 bases between. CDR1 and CDR2 (germline): LGHDT, YNNKEL (reference sequence). The CDR3, as DNA: TGTGCCAGCAGCCCGGGAGGGCACTTCAATCAGCCCCAGCATTTT. Translated: CASSPGGHFNQPQHF.

This clonotype came up a few times. The genes are TRBV5-1 and TRBJ2-2, with D possibly matching TRBD1 (6 bases). From germline, CDR1 is SGHRS and CDR2 YFSETQ. Trimming pared 1 base from V and 7 bases from J, leaving 14 bases between. The CDR3 consists of 15 residues. CDR3 in DNA: TGCGCCAGCAGCTTGACGCCAGGGGTCATCGGGGAGCTGTTTTTT. Translating it yields CASSLTPGVIGELFF.

This clonotype occurred a few times. The chain couples TRBV27 to TRBJ1-2, with TRBD1 matching 8 bases. The V and J ends lost 0 bases and 3 bases, in that order; junction bases with no gene match: 3. The V gene's germline CDR1 is MNHEY and CDR2 SMNVEV (reference sequence). This CDR3 comprises 15 residues. CDR3 coding DNA: TGTGCCAGCAGTTTATCTGTGACAGGGGACTATGGCTACACCTTC. The encoded protein is CASSLSVTGDYGYTF.

The gene calls are TRBV6-2 or TRBV6-3 and TRBJ1-1, with 7 bases fitting TRBD1. The germline CDR1 and CDR2 sequences are MNHEY and SVGEGT. The CDR3 has 18 amino acids. After removal of 2 bases from V and 2 bases from J, the junction contained 14 bases not matched to a gene. Written as DNA, the CDR3 is TGTGCCAGCAGTTACACCCCACAATCGGACAGGAAAAACACTGAAGCTTTCTTT. Amino acids: CASSYTPQSDRKNTEAFF.

This chain links TRBV12-3 or TRBV12-4 with TRBJ2-3; 10 positions match TRBD1. The CDR3 totals 14 residues. V was clipped by 5 bases and J by 5 bases; unmatched bases: 4. The CDR3 coding sequence is TGTGCCAGCAGTATGACAGGGGGCAGAGATACGCAGTATTTT. The encoded protein is CASSMTGGRDTQYF.

V usage is TRBV12-3 or TRBV12-4 and J usage is TRBJ1-2; D is perhaps TRBD1 (5 bases). The CDR3 is 14 residues long. Trimming removed 5 bases from V and 8 bases from J, with 18 bases in between. The CDR3 is CASSPWGRDWGYTF. Here the CDR3 DNA reads TGTGCCAGCAGTCCCTGGGGGAGGGATTGGGGCTACACCTTC.

This chain links TRBV6-2 or TRBV6-3 with TRBJ2-1; D may be TRBD1 (6 bases). Per germline, CDR1 MNHEY and CDR2 SVGEGT. Trimming took off 4 bases at V and 9 bases at J, with 19 bases between the two ends. The CDR3 totals 15 residues. As DNA, the CDR3 is TGTGCCAGCAGTTCTCCGTGGGACACCCTTCGTGAGCAGTTCTTC. This encodes CASSSPWDTLREQFF.

This clonotype was detected only a few times. The CDR3: CASTKEGRGSYEQYV. CDR3 in DNA: TGCGCCAGCACCAAAGAAGGCAGGGGCTCCTACGAGCAGTACGTC. The rearrangement uses TRBV4-3 and TRBJ2-7; maybe TRBD1 (6 bases). The CDR3 consists of 15 residues. V lost 7 bases, J lost 0 bases, and 16 bases lay in between. Looked up from germline, CDR1 is LGHNA and CDR2 is YSLEER.

In this sample, this clonotype turned up a few times. The chain links TRBV4-3 to TRBJ2-3; 7 bases are shared with TRBD1. Germline V lookup: CDR1 LGHNA, CDR2 YSLEER. This CDR3 has 16 amino acids. The V and J ends lost 4 bases and 2 bases, in that order; junction bases with no gene match: 9. The CDR3 sequence is CASSPGTERSTDTQYF. In nucleotides, the CDR3 is TGCGCCAGCAGCCCTGGGACAGAGCGTTCCACAGATACGCAGTATTTT.

This clonotype appeared many times. The chain has TRBV4-2 and TRBJ2-6, with D uncertain. Germline lookup yields CDR1 LGHNA and CDR2 YNFKEQ. The germline V and J ends were trimmed by 3 bases and 0 bases, with 18 bases remaining between them. The CDR3 runs 19 residues. DNA of the CDR3: TGTGCCAGCAGCCAGGCTAGACCTGGTCGGGCCTCTGGGGCCAACGTCCTGACTTTC. It codes for CASSQARPGRASGANVLTF.